This TCR beta chain was identified in a study of blood T cell repertoires in COVID-19. Background on the study: Whether acute or convalescent, the COVID-19 samples came from the United States, Italy and Spain. The cDNA or gDNA used as material had been derived from T cells, B-cell-depleted T cells, or PBMCs.

The authors' processing: Counts of nucleated cells, estimated from reference gene primer amplification, were obtained. The assay was immunoSEQ multiplex PCR, and TCRdb's table has in-frame clones only and misses some. D and trimming come from the DNA, and the V and J calls and clone size come from that table. The sample gives approximately 230,000 clones, almost 90% of which show up once; about 1.3% is in the top ten. This receptor was identified in an elderly man with acute or convalescent COVID-19. The sample taken for sequencing was peripheral blood.

CDR3 loop: CASSPDRGPSYEQYF. The CDR3 DNA follows: TGTGCCAGCAGCCCCGACAGGGGACCGTCCTACGAGCAGTACTTC. This chain connects TRBV3-1 (or the pseudogene TRBV3-2) to TRBJ2-7; 8 nucleotides line up with TRBD1. CDR1 LGHDT and CDR2 YNNKEL come from the germline V gene (reference sequence). The CDR3 has 15 amino acids. The junction had 6 bases not matched to a gene; V was cut back by 4 bases and J by 1 base.